This is a list of T cell receptor beta chains from one sample in a study of blood T cell repertoires in COVID-19. Using immunoSEQ multiplex PCR, the repertoire was profiled, and TCRdb retains in-frame clones only, with some absent. The table lists roughly 67,000 clones, approximately 85% of them singletons. The material sequenced was peripheral blood. Receptor source: a man in his fifties or sixties with acute or convalescent COVID-19. Both conserved end residues are part of each CDR3. D genes are given only for firm matches. Clone size is given for some rows only: seen once, a few or many times, or a class if the clone is expanded.

J	size	V	D	CDR3	DNA
TRBJ1-6	.	TRBV19	TRBD1	CASSADRGTWGSPLHF	TGTGCCAGTAGTGCCGACAGGGGGACCTGGGGTTCACCCCTCCACTTT
TRBJ1-1	.	TRBV18	.	CASSPLAGKEGEAFF	TGTGCCAGCTCACCACTGGCAGGGAAGGAGGGTGAAGCTTTCTTT
TRBJ1-6	.	TRBV5-1	TRBD1	CASSVTGDSPLHF	TGCGCCAGCAGCGTAACAGGGGATTCACCCCTCCACTTT
TRBJ1-1	.	TRBV11-3	.	CARFLTLGGFLEAFF	TGTGCCCGATTCTTAACCTTGGGGGGATTTTTAGAAGCTTTCTTT
TRBJ2-5	.	TRBV4-2	TRBD2	CASSQVSGGGETQYF	TGTGCCAGCAGCCAAGTTAGCGGGGGGGGAGAGACCCAGTACTTC
TRBJ2-3	medium-sized	TRBV4-2	.	CASSQERSQDTQYF	TGTGCCAGCAGCCAAGAGAGGTCGCAAGATACGCAGTATTTT
TRBJ1-5	.	TRBV5-1	TRBD1	CASSLGDREGDKPQHF	TGCGCCAGCAGCTTGGGGGACAGGGAAGGCGATAAGCCCCAGCATTTT
TRBJ1-2	.	TRBV6-4	.	CASTPAAGPLRYGYTF	TGTGCCAGCACCCCCGCGGCGGGTCCGCTCCGCTATGGCTACACCTTC
TRBJ1-4	.	TRBV6-1	.	CASSEPGGEKLFF	TGTGCCAGCAGTGAACCCGGCGGTGAAAAACTGTTTTTT
TRBJ1-1	.	TRBV25-1	TRBD1	CASSDPDRGTEAFF	TGTGCCAGCAGTGACCCGGACAGGGGCACTGAAGCTTTCTTT
TRBJ1-5	.	TRBV19	.	CASSIQGGAQHF	TGTGCCAGTAGTATCCAGGGCGGGGCCCAGCATTTT
TRBJ1-5	.	TRBV3-1/TRBV3-2	.	CASSQDVSNQPQHF	TGTGCCAGCAGCCAAGACGTTAGCAATCAGCCCCAGCATTTT
TRBJ2-5	.	TRBV7-8	.	CASSRVGAVQETQYF	TGTGCCAGCAGCCGAGTGGGGGCGGTCCAAGAGACCCAGTACTTC
TRBJ1-6	.	TRBV4-2	.	CASSHLLTGDYNSPLHF	TGTGCCAGCAGCCACCTGCTGACAGGAGACTATAATTCACCCCTCCACTTT
TRBJ2-3	.	TRBV3-1/TRBV3-2	.	CASSQDAESTDTQYF	TGTGCCAGCAGCCAAGACGCCGAGAGCACAGATACGCAGTATTTT
TRBJ2-7	.	TRBV7-9	TRBD2	CASSNSGGTYEQYF	TGTGCCAGCAGCAATAGCGGGGGGACCTACGAGCAGTACTTC
TRBJ2-1	few	TRBV7-3	TRBD2	CASRPRGLAGGNEQFF	TGTGCCAGCAGACCTAGGGGACTAGCGGGGGGCAATGAGCAGTTCTTC
TRBJ1-1	.	TRBV11-2	.	CASSLDAGTEAFF	TGTGCCAGCAGCTTAGATGCGGGTACTGAAGCTTTCTTT
TRBJ2-6	few	TRBV5-1	TRBD1	CASSLPTGAGANVLTF	TGCGCCAGCAGCTTGCCCACAGGGGCTGGGGCCAACGTCCTGACTTTC
TRBJ2-7	.	TRBV5-1	.	CASSLAGPNGGTYEQYF	TGCGCCAGCAGCTTAGCTGGGCCGAACGGGGGTACCTACGAGCAGTACTTC
TRBJ2-1	.	TRBV14	TRBD2	CASSQGYRRSGVGNEQFF	TGTGCCAGCAGCCAAGGGTATAGGAGGAGCGGGGTTGGCAATGAGCAGTTCTTC
TRBJ1-4	.	TRBV5-6	.	CASSGVGLGKLFF	TGTGCCAGCAGCGGTGTGGGGCTCGGAAAACTGTTTTTT
TRBJ2-2	.	TRBV18	.	CASSQVGGGELNTGELFF	TGTGCCAGCTCACAAGTTGGTGGGGGCGAGCTGAACACCGGGGAGCTGTTTTTT
TRBJ2-3	.	TRBV5-5	TRBD2	CASSLKGLAGGDTQYF	TGTGCCAGCAGCTTGAAGGGACTAGCGGGGGGAGATACGCAGTATTTT
TRBJ2-3	.	TRBV5-6	TRBD2	CASSWGLAASTDTQYF	TGTGCCAGCAGCTGGGGACTAGCGGCTAGCACAGATACGCAGTATTTT
TRBJ2-3	.	TRBV7-2	.	CASSLRWTRTDTQYF	TGTGCCAGCAGCTTAAGGTGGACTCGCACAGATACGCAGTATTTT
TRBJ2-7	.	TRBV27	TRBD1	CASSLQGAGEQYF	TGTGCCAGCAGTTTACAGGGGGCAGGGGAGCAGTACTTC
TRBJ2-1	.	TRBV6-1	.	CASSDWGRGEQFF	TGTGCCAGCAGTGATTGGGGGCGCGGTGAGCAGTTCTTC
TRBJ1-5	.	TRBV27	TRBD1	CASSPRQGAYQPQHF	TGTGCCAGCAGTCCCAGACAGGGGGCGTATCAGCCCCAGCATTTT
TRBJ1-1	.	TRBV30	TRBD1	CAWSDLGQGNTEAFF	TGTGCCTGGAGTGACCTGGGACAGGGGAACACTGAAGCTTTCTTT
TRBJ2-7	.	TRBV27	TRBD2	CASSPILAGSITYEQYF	TGTGCCAGCAGTCCAATTCTAGCGGGGTCCATCACCTACGAGCAGTACTTC
TRBJ2-2	.	TRBV18	TRBD2	CASSPPGLNTGELFF	TGTGCCAGCTCACCCCCGGGACTAAACACCGGGGAGCTGTTTTTT
TRBJ2-7	once	TRBV15	TRBD1	CATSRVRGPSYEQYF	TGTGCCACCAGCAGAGTGAGGGGGCCCTCCTACGAGCAGTACTTC
TRBJ2-1	.	TRBV19	TRBD1	CASSIEQGADEQFF	TGTGCCAGTAGTATAGAACAGGGGGCGGATGAGCAGTTCTTC
TRBJ1-1	.	TRBV10-1	.	CASSAGYSEAFF	TGCGCCAGCAGTGCCGGGTACTCCGAAGCTTTCTTT
TRBJ2-1	once	TRBV2	.	CASSRTGTLGNEQFF	TGTGCCAGCAGTAGAACCGGGACTCTGGGGAATGAGCAGTTCTTC
TRBJ2-4	.	TRBV24-1	TRBD1	CATSDTGQPNIQYF	TGTGCCACCAGTGACACGGGACAGCCAAACATTCAGTACTTC
TRBJ2-5	once	TRBV5-4	TRBD1	CASSPRTGNQETQYF	TGTGCCAGCAGCCCCCGGACAGGGAACCAAGAGACCCAGTACTTC
TRBJ1-5	.	TRBV19	TRBD1	CASSIALQGAMDQPQHF	TGTGCCAGTAGTATCGCATTACAGGGGGCTATGGATCAGCCCCAGCATTTT
TRBJ1-1	.	TRBV5-4	TRBD1	CASSPMTGEAEAFF	TGTGCCAGCAGCCCGATGACAGGGGAAGCTGAAGCTTTCTTT
TRBJ2-5	.	TRBV28	.	CASGARRETQYF	TGTGCCAGCGGAGCTCGGAGAGAGACCCAGTACTTC
TRBJ2-1	.	TRBV3-1/TRBV3-2	.	CASSQDISLRGYNEQFF	TGTGCCAGCAGCCAAGATATATCCCTACGTGGCTACAATGAGCAGTTCTTC
TRBJ2-1	.	TRBV3-1/TRBV3-2	.	CASSQWGDEQFF	TGTGCCAGCAGCCAGTGGGGGGATGAGCAGTTCTTC
TRBJ2-1	.	TRBV3-1/TRBV3-2	TRBD2	CASSPGLAGGFEQFF	TGTGCCAGCAGCCCGGGACTAGCGGGGGGCTTTGAGCAGTTCTTC
TRBJ2-1	once	TRBV10-3	TRBD1	CAHARGPINEQFF	TGTGCCCATGCTAGGGGGCCGATCAATGAGCAGTTCTTC
TRBJ2-3	.	TRBV6-4	TRBD1	CASSVSQGADTQYF	TGTGCCAGCAGTGTATCACAGGGGGCGGATACGCAGTATTTT
TRBJ1-6	once	TRBV5-1	.	CASSDLSSYNSPLHF	TGCGCCAGCAGCGATCTAAGCTCCTATAATTCACCCCTCCACTTT
TRBJ2-5	.	TRBV7-2	.	CASRHPGSSGETQYF	TGTGCCAGCAGGCATCCGGGCTCCTCGGGGGAGACCCAGTACTTC
TRBJ1-2	.	TRBV2	.	CASSIEQGYGYTF	TGTGCCAGCAGTATTGAACAGGGCTATGGCTACACCTTC
TRBJ1-2	.	TRBV6-6	TRBD1	CATTTGGDGYGYTF	TGTGCCACGACGACAGGGGGCGATGGCTATGGCTACACCTTC
TRBJ2-7	.	TRBV4-1	TRBD1	CASSQGGQGAKAYEQYF	TGCGCCAGCAGCCAAGGAGGGCAGGGGGCCAAAGCCTACGAGCAGTACTTC
TRBJ1-5	.	TRBV2	TRBD1	CASTKLDRGSQPQHF	TGTGCCAGCACCAAACTGGACAGGGGAAGTCAGCCCCAGCATTTT
TRBJ1-4	.	TRBV6-5	.	CASSWTPKGKLFF	TGTGCCAGCAGTTGGACTCCAAAGGGAAAACTGTTTTTT
TRBJ2-1	.	TRBV5-1	.	CASSFTLMGARPGEQFF	TGCGCCAGCAGCTTCACCCTAATGGGGGCTCGGCCAGGTGAGCAGTTCTTC